This T cell receptor beta chain originates from a study of shared clonotypes between healthy human individuals. General study points: Inspection by rarefaction showed sorted-subset sequencing to be incomplete despite large depth.

Remarks on this clone: The antigen is not known. This sequence is one base from a far larger clone and is likely a read error.

Profiled with immunoSEQ multiplex PCR; TCRdb holds only in-frame clones, not every one. Of about 110,000 clones listed, about 70% are singletons. CDR3 length equals 14 residues. The germline gives CDR1 MRHNA, CDR2 SNTAGT. Trimming cost V 3 bases and J 4 bases, with 11 bases left between them. The clonotype originates from a woman aged 30 to 39 in good health. The chain carries TRBV6-4 and TRBJ2-3, with D possibly matching TRBD2 (5 bases). The sequencing sample was made of memory CD8+ T cells sorted from blood. Subset reported: CD45RO+ cells pooled with CCR7-negative TemRA cells. As DNA, the CDR3 is TGTGCCAGCAGTGAAACAGCGGAGTCAGATACGCAGTATTTT. Translated, it gives CASSETAESDTQYF.